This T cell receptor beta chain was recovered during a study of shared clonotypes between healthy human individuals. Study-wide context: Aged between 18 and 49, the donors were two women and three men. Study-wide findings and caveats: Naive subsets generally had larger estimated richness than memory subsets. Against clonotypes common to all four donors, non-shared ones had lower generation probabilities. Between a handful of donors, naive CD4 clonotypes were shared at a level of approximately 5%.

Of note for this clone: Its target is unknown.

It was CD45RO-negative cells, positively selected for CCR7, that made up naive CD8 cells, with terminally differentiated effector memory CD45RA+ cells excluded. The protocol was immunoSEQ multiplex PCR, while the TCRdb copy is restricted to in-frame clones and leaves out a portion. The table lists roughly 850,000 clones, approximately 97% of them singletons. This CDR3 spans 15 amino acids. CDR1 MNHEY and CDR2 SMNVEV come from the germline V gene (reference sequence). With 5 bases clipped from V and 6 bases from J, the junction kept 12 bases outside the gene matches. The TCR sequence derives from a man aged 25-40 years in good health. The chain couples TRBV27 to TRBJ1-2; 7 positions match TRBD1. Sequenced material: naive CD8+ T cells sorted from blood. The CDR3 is CASSPRTGPVDGYTF. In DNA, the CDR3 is TGTGCCAGCAGTCCCCGGACAGGACCTGTGGATGGCTACACCTTC.